These T cell receptor beta chains were read from a single sample in a study of blood T cells in healthy people across ages. TCRdb called the 5' RACE reads again in MiXCR, with one record for every CDR3 protein. The table includes over a million distinct CDR3 sequences, approximately 59% detected once. What was sequenced was blood. The receptors originated from a man between 18 and 35 years old in good health. The CDR3 runs from the conserved cysteine through the conserved F or W. D genes are given only for firm matches. Rows give clone size only sometimes, using once, few, many, or a class for an expanded clone.

d_call	j_call	v_call	cdr3_length	clone_size	cdr3_nt	cdr3_aa
-	TRBJ2-7	TRBV7-2	14	-	TGTGCCAGCAGCTCCCGGTGGAACTCCTACGAGCAGTACTTC	CASSSRWNSYEQYF
TRBD2	TRBJ2-5	TRBV4-1	16	few	TGCGCCAGCAGCCTTACTAGCGGGGGGGTACAAGAGACCCAGTACTTC	CASSLTSGGVQETQYF
TRBD2	TRBJ2-3	TRBV27	11	-	TGTGCCAGCAACGGGGGGTCGACGCAGTATTTT	CASNGGSTQYF
-	TRBJ1-5	TRBV28	14	-	TGTGCCAGCAGCCTCCGGGCGGGGGTCCAGCCCCAGCATTTT	CASSLRAGVQPQHF
-	TRBJ2-1	TRBV6-2/TRBV6-3	15	once	TGTGCCAGCAACAGGCTTCCAGGCTCCTACAATGAGCAGTTCTTC	CASNRLPGSYNEQFF
TRBD1	TRBJ2-7	TRBV20-1	16	few	TGCAGTGCTAGACCCCTAACAGGGGCGGAGTATTACGAGCAGTACTTC	CSARPLTGAEYYEQYF
-	TRBJ1-5	TRBV9	14	-	TGTGCCAGCAGCCCCGGGACATTGGTGTCGCCCCAGCATTTT	CASSPGTLVSPQHF
-	TRBJ2-2	TRBV29-1	12	few	TGCAGCGTTGAAGATGATAGCGGGGAGCTGTTTTTT	CSVEDDSGELFF
-	TRBJ2-3	TRBV4-3	15	few	TGCGCCAGCAGCCGAACCGGGACACGACCTAATACGCAGTATTTT	CASSRTGTRPNTQYF
-	TRBJ1-2	TRBV2	14	-	TGTGCCAGCAGTCTTCAAGTCAGAAGATATGGCTACACCTTC	CASSLQVRRYGYTF
-	TRBJ2-7	TRBV6-2/TRBV6-3	15	-	TGTGCCAGCGGGAGGTCTGGGGGCATCTCCTACGAGCAGTACTTC	CASGRSGGISYEQYF
-	TRBJ2-3	TRBV20-1	14	-	TGCAGTGCTAGAGGCTGGCTAGCCATAGATACGCAGTATTTT	CSARGWLAIDTQYF
-	TRBJ1-2	TRBV7-9	16	few	TGTGCCAGCAGCTCTCCCCGGGGCGCCGCTAACTATGGCTACACCTTC	CASSSPRGAANYGYTF
-	TRBJ2-1	TRBV20-1	14	-	TGCAGTGCTGGGGGAGGAAGGTTTGTGAATGAGCAGTTCTTC	CSAGGGRFVNEQFF
-	TRBJ2-5	TRBV9	14	-	TGTGCCGGCAGCGTCACGCCGAGCCAAGAGACCCAGTACTTC	CAGSVTPSQETQYF
TRBD1	TRBJ2-5	TRBV4-3	15	many	TGCGCCAGCAGCCGAGGGACAGGGGAGCAAGAGACCCAGTACTTC	CASSRGTGEQETQYF
-	TRBJ2-7	TRBV18	14	-	TGTGCCAGCCTTCCGACAGTCGATTCCTACGAGCAGTACTTC	CASLPTVDSYEQYF
-	TRBJ1-6	TRBV27	13	once	TGTGCCAGCAGTTTTTACAGTAATTCACCCCTCCACTTT	CASSFYSNSPLHF
-	TRBJ1-5	TRBV7-6	18	few	TGTGCCAGCAGCTTAGGGTCCAGGGCGGATTATAGCAATCAGCCCCAGCATTTT	CASSLGSRADYSNQPQHF
TRBD1	TRBJ2-5	TRBV29-1	13	few	TGCAGCGTGCCGACAGGGGTCGGAGAGACCCAGTACTTC	CSVPTGVGETQYF
-	TRBJ1-1	TRBV7-9	13	many	TGTGCCAGCAGCTTAGAAGGGGGCACTGAAGCTTTCTTT	CASSLEGGTEAFF
TRBD2	TRBJ2-2	TRBV5-1	19	-	TGCGCCAGCAGCCTCGGGACTAGCGGGAGTTCCGGGTTCGGCGGGGAGCTGTTTTTT	CASSLGTSGSSGFGGELFF
-	TRBJ2-3	TRBV20-1	12	-	TGCAGTGCTAGAGATGGGCTAGATACGCAGTATTTT	CSARDGLDTQYF
-	TRBJ2-1	TRBV28	14	-	TGTGCCAGCAGTCAGGACGGGCAAGACAATGAGCAGTTCTTC	CASSQDGQDNEQFF
-	TRBJ1-1	TRBV2	15	-	TGTGCCAGCAACGGACAGTCGTCCCCGGACACTGAAGCTTTCTTT	CASNGQSSPDTEAFF
TRBD1	TRBJ1-5	TRBV27	13	few	TGTGCCAGCAGTCTGACAGGGCCCCAGCCCCAGCATTTT	CASSLTGPQPQHF
-	TRBJ2-1	TRBV7-9	15	few	TGTGCCAGCACCTTGGACGGGAGCTCCTACAATGAGCAGTTCTTC	CASTLDGSSYNEQFF
-	TRBJ1-6	TRBV12-3/TRBV12-4	14	few	TGTGCCAGCAGTTTCGACAGGTTGCGGTCACCCCTCCACTTT	CASSFDRLRSPLHF
-	TRBJ2-7	TRBV25-1	14	-	TGTGCCAGCAGTGATGTAGGCAGAACCTACGAGCAGTACTTC	CASSDVGRTYEQYF
TRBD2	TRBJ2-7	TRBV4-1	15	-	TGCGCCAGCAGCCAAGCTAGCGGAACCCACTACGAGCAGTACTTC	CASSQASGTHYEQYF
-	TRBJ2-3	TRBV7-8	15	-	TGTGCCAGCAGCTTAGGAGGTCCGGGACTAGATACGCAGTATTTT	CASSLGGPGLDTQYF
TRBD1	TRBJ2-7	TRBV29-1	12	-	TGCAGCATTACGGGACAGACCTACGAGCAGTACTTC	CSITGQTYEQYF
-	TRBJ2-5	TRBV5-6	15	-	TGTGCCAGCAGCCCCAGCGAGAGCCTCCAAGAGACCCAGTACTTC	CASSPSESLQETQYF
TRBD1	TRBJ2-7	TRBV30	13	few	TGTGCCTACCAAACAGGGGGATCCTACGAGCAGTACTTC	CAYQTGGSYEQYF
-	TRBJ2-3	TRBV7-2	13	-	TGTGCCAGCAGCTTAGAAGCTTTGGATACGCAGTATTTT	CASSLEALDTQYF
-	TRBJ2-5	TRBV4-3	16	few	TGCGCCAGCAGCCAAGTAGGGGCCAGGGCACAAGAGACCCAGTACTTC	CASSQVGARAQETQYF
-	TRBJ2-5	TRBV12-5	13	-	TGTGCTAGTGGTTTGGGACGGGGAGAGACCCAGTACTTC	CASGLGRGETQYF
-	TRBJ2-7	TRBV18	12	-	TGTGCCAGCTCACCACGGAACTTCGAGCAGTACTTC	CASSPRNFEQYF
TRBD1	TRBJ2-7	TRBV27	14	-	TGTGCCAGCAGGCGGGACAGGGGTGCCTACGAGCAGTACTTC	CASRRDRGAYEQYF
-	TRBJ1-2	TRBV3-1	14	-	TGTGCCAGCAGCCCCCCTGGGACGGGCTATGGCTACACCTTC	CASSPPGTGYGYTF
TRBD2	TRBJ2-5	TRBV10-3	13	-	TGTGCCATCGGTAGCGGGATTCTTGAGACCCAGTACTTC	CAIGSGILETQYF
TRBD2	TRBJ2-1	TRBV7-9	17	-	TGTGCCAGCAGCTTAGCGCTGCTAGCGGAGACGTACAATGAGCAGTTCTTC	CASSLALLAETYNEQFF
-	TRBJ2-7	TRBV29-1	11	-	TGCAGCGTTCCAGAAGTCTACGAGCAGTACTTC	CSVPEVYEQYF
TRBD1	TRBJ2-3	TRBV6-1	14	-	TGTGCCAGCGGACCGGGACAGGGGGCAGATACGCAGTATTTT	CASGPGQGADTQYF
-	TRBJ1-5	TRBV28	16	few	TGTGCCAGCAGTGAGTCGACAGGAATTAGCAATCAGCCCCAGCATTTT	CASSESTGISNQPQHF